This TCR beta chain was recorded in a study of T cell changes during pregnancy in multiple sclerosis (dated by TCRdb to the late 2010s). Looking at the study overall: Changes in the T cell repertoire over the course of pregnancy were examined in this study in women with multiple sclerosis.

This clone has at least ten counts. This receptor's antigen is unknown. One base away there is no much larger clone; base qualities are not given. Preparation of the library involved the immunoSEQ multiplex PCR assay. Imported from immuneACCESS, the table was reduced by TCRdb to in-frame sequences with V and J called. These copies leave out some clones; in studies compared against another copy, an unresolved V gene accounts for under half, and the cause of the remainder is not known. For this sample the table gives tens of thousands of clones, of which under 95% were detected only once. The ten biggest clones cover roughly 3% of the sample. The germline V gene provides CDR1 SGHAT and CDR2 FQNNGV. From its cysteine to its phenylalanine, the CDR3 spans 13 amino acids. The CDR3 DNA has 39 bases and is translated from base 1.

The sample here was CD8+ T cells from peripheral blood mononuclear cells, taken before pregnancy. The TCR originated in a female donor with multiple sclerosis, enrolled in a pregnancy study. The chain employs TRBV11-2 and TRBJ1-2; 7 bases in the middle match TRBD1. CDR3 region: CAIETGYFDGYTF. The DNA sequence follows: TGTGCTATCGAGACAGGGTATTTCGATGGCTACACCTTC.